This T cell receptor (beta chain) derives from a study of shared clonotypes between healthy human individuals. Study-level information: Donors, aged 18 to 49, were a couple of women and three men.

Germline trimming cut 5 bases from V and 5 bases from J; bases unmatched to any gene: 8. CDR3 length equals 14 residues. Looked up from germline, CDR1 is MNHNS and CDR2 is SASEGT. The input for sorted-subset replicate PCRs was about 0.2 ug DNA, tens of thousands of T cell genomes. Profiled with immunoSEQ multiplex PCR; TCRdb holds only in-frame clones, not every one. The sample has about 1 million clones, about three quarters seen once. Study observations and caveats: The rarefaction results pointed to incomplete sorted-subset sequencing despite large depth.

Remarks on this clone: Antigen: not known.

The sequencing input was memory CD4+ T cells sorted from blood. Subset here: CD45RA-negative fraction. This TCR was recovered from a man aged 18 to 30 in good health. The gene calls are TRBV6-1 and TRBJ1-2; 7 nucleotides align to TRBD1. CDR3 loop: CASSTGDYAYGYTF. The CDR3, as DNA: TGTGCCAGCAGTACAGGGGACTACGCGTATGGCTACACCTTC.